This TCR beta chain emerged from a study of T cells in Graves' hyperthyroidism and ophthalmopathy. This clonotype has a count of ten or more. V was trimmed by 6 bases and J by 3 bases, leaving 17 bases between them. CDR1 is SNHLY and CDR2 is FYNNEI in the germline V gene. There are 16 residues in the CDR3. Template material for amplifying TCR beta CDR3 regions consisted of RNA transcripts. TCR CDR3 underwent first-round RT-PCR with the HTBI primer set. TCRdb reprocessed the multiplex PCR reads with MiXCR, giving one entry per CDR3 protein. The sample has fewer than 350,000 distinct CDR3 sequences, around 18% seen once; the top ten hold roughly a sixth.

The V gene is TRBV2, the J gene TRBJ2-2; D is ambiguous. This sequence was found in a woman between 40 and 55 years old with Graves' ophthalmopathy. The source material was blood. The CDR3, as DNA: TGTGCCAGCAGAGCCCGGGCCCTAGGAGACACCGGGGAGCTGTTTTTT. Translated: CASRARALGDTGELFF.